This T cell receptor (beta chain) stems from a study of OX40 agonist ivuxolimab in advanced cancers. Study as a whole: Allowance was made for prior anti-PD-1, anti-PD-L1 or anti-CTLA-4 therapy, and approximately 41% had some.

The protocol was immunoSEQ multiplex PCR, while the TCRdb copy is restricted to in-frame clones and leaves out a portion. The sample gives about 83,000 clones, approximately 90% of which show up once; about 8% is in the top ten. The CDR3 covers 14 residues. Trimming removed 5 bases at V and 0 bases at J, with 10 bases between. Germline V lookup: CDR1 LGHNA, CDR2 YSLEER. This clone was seen only a few times. The sample in question was CD4+ or CD8+ T cells sorted from blood, obtained in a trial of the OX40 agonist ivuxolimab. This sequence originates from an adult with an advanced solid tumor such as melanoma, head and neck, liver or kidney cancer. The chain has TRBV4-3 and TRBJ1-1; D is undetermined. The DNA for the CDR3 is TGCGCCAGCAGCTGGCAAGTGGTGAACACTGAAGCTTTCTTT. Its translation: CASSWQVVNTEAFF.